This T cell receptor (beta chain) emerged from a study of early T cells in non-severe SARS-CoV-2 infection. Looking at the study overall: Bulk RNA isolated from unsorted whole blood underwent sequencing; chains were not paired. Overall study results and limits: Private and CD4 specificities were missed by VDJdb matching, skewed to anti-spike CD8.

In its sample, this clonotype was seen a few times. Its antigen is not known. Attached unique molecular identifiers marked individual cDNA molecules. MiXCR, run by TCRdb on the 5' RACE reads, gives a single entry per CDR3 protein. The sample contains 80,000 to 95,000 distinct CDR3 sequences, over 15% of which appear only once. The trim removed 3 bases at V and 16 bases at J, leaving 15 bases unmatched. Germline V CDR1 and CDR2: DFQATT, SNEGSKA (reference sequence). This CDR3 has 15 residues. The material was whole blood, obtained at baseline. The chain couples TRBV20-1 to TRBJ1-6; 10 bases are shared with TRBD1. This sequence was found in an adult who was a healthcare worker with PCR-confirmed SARS-CoV-2 infection or an uninfected control (not recorded which). Here the CDR3 DNA reads TGCAGTGCTAGGACGCCCGGGACAGGGGCTCTAAGTCTCCACTTT. This encodes CSARTPGTGALSLHF.